Presented here are 21 T cell receptor beta chains from one specimen sequenced in a study of blood T cells in healthy people across ages. The second PCR ran roughly 7 to 11 cycles with a sample-barcoded 5' primer and J-beta primers. MiXCR was run by TCRdb on the 5' RACE reads, yielding one entry per CDR3 protein. The sample lists 800,000 to 950,000 distinct CDR3 sequences, about 28% occurring once. Another study also made use of these data, one on T cells of mothers and their children.

Sample: blood. The receptors derive from a woman aged 40 to 50 in good health.

This clonotype was picked up a small number of times. The chain employs TRBV20-1 and TRBJ2-5; TRBD1 matches at 8 bases. The trim removed 1 base at V and 1 base at J, leaving 14 bases unmatched. The CDR3 consists of 18 residues. Germline CDR1 reads DFQATT; CDR2 reads SNEGSKA (reference sequence). CDR3 sequence (DNA): TGCAGTGCTAGAGCTAAAAACGGACAGGGACCTACCCAAGAGACCCAGTACTTC. This translates into CSARAKNGQGPTQETQYF.

This clonotype showed up just a few times. The gene calls are TRBV10-3 and TRBJ2-2; tentatively, D is TRBD1 (5 bases). Trimming shortened V by 4 bases and J by 1 base, and 13 bases separated the two germline ends. Germline-derived CDR1 and CDR2 are ENHRY and SYGVKD. The CDR3 runs to 16 residues. The CDR3 loop reads CAISVGANLNTGELFF. In DNA, the CDR3 is TGTGCCATCAGTGTAGGGGCAAACTTGAACACCGGGGAGCTGTTTTTT.

Turning to this clonotype: A read error is possible here, since a much larger clone lies one base away. The V gene is TRBV9, the J gene TRBJ2-4; 9 bases are shared with TRBD2. J lost 13 bases, V lost 1 base, and 15 bases had no gene match. Germline CDR1 and CDR2: SGDLS and YYNGEE. CDR3 length: 16 residues. Written as DNA, the CDR3 is TGTGCCAGCAGCGTAACTCCTAGCGGGGCTTACAATGAGCAGTACTTC. Amino acid sequence: CASSVTPSGAYNEQYF. Full variable domain (missing parts from reference TRBV9 and TRBJ2-4): DSGVTQTPKHLITATGQRVTLRCSPRSGDLSVYWYQQSLDQGLQFLIQYYNGEERAKGNILERFSAQQFPDLHSELNLSSLELGDSALYFCASSVTPSGAYNEQYFGAGTRLSVL.

The chain uses TRBV6-2 or TRBV6-3 and TRBJ2-3; D not certain. The CDR3 runs to 15 residues. Germline V lookup: CDR1 MNHEY, CDR2 SVGEGT. Trimming stripped 2 bases from V and 0 bases from J, with 9 bases between. This chain's CDR3 is CASSYLGRSTDTQYF. In nucleotides, the CDR3 is TGTGCCAGCAGTTACCTTGGCCGTAGCACAGATACGCAGTATTTT.

Of note for this clonotype: Being one base from a much bigger clone, this may be a read error. The V and J genes are TRBV5-8 and TRBJ2-5; 9 bases agree with TRBD1. J gave up 11 bases and V 3 bases, and 14 bases lay outside the gene matches. The CDR3 spans 15 residues. Germline assignment: CDR1 SGHTS and CDR2 YDEGEE. In nucleotides, the CDR3 is TGTGCCAGCAGCTCGGGACAGGGATATGACAATGAGCAGTACTTC. It is translated as CASSSGQGYDNEQYF.

This clonotype was observed once. V gene TRBV12-3 or TRBV12-4 combines with J gene TRBJ1-5, with unresolved D. With 2 bases removed from V and 4 bases from J, the gap between germline ends came to 12 bases. This CDR3 spans 15 amino acids. The CDR3 loop is CASSLMGRGNQPQHF. CDR3 bases: TGTGCCAGCAGTTTAATGGGGAGAGGGAATCAGCCCCAGCATTTT.

Ten or more counts support this clonotype. The chain uses TRBV9 and TRBJ2-3, with no clear D. The CDR3 contains 12 residues. CDR1 is SGDLS, CDR2 YYNGEE, per germline. Trimming took off 4 bases at V and 5 bases at J, with 8 bases between the two ends. Here the CDR3 reads CASSLGEDTQYF. The CDR3 coding sequence is TGTGCCAGCAGCTTGGGTGAAGATACGCAGTATTTT.

This clonotype was recorded at least ten times. The chain employs TRBV10-3 and TRBJ2-5; no firm D call. Trimming took 10 bases from V and 5 from J, leaving 17 bases between them. Germline V lookup: CDR1 ENHRY, CDR2 SYGVKD. The CDR3 spans 13 residues. Written as DNA, the CDR3 is TGTGCCACCTCAGACCCCCTCAGGGAGACCCAGTACTTC. Amino acids: CATSDPLRETQYF.

This clonotype was picked up many times. The chain couples TRBV12-3 or TRBV12-4 to TRBJ2-5; 7 nucleotides line up with TRBD1. The trim removed 1 base at V and 5 bases at J, leaving 4 bases unmatched. The CDR3 length is 14 residues. CDR3 in amino acids: CASSLGGGAETQYF. The CDR3 region has the DNA TGTGCCAGCAGTTTAGGAGGGGGCGCGGAGACCCAGTACTTC.

This clonotype was seen a few times. The chain has TRBV4-1 and TRBJ1-1, with 9 bases lining up with TRBD1. CDR1 is MGHRA, CDR2 YSYEKL, per germline. Germline trimming cut 3 bases from V and 0 bases from J; bases unmatched to any gene: 5. The CDR3 sequence is 16 residues long. CDR3: CASSHGTGFMNTEAFF. CDR3 nucleotide sequence: TGCGCCAGCAGCCACGGGACAGGGTTCATGAACACTGAAGCTTTCTTT.

There are a few counts of this clonotype. The genes are TRBV20-1 and TRBJ1-6, with a possible D match to TRBD1 (6 bases). CDR3 length equals 13 residues. Trimming left V 4 bases short and J 6 bases short, with 10 bases between. Germline V gives CDR1 DFQATT, CDR2 SNEGSKA (reference sequence). The CDR3 loop is CSAMQGRNSPLHF. The CDR3 DNA is TGCAGTGCTATGCAGGGGCGTAATTCACCCCTCCACTTT.

V and J are TRBV28 and TRBJ1-4; no reliable D call. This CDR3 has 12 amino acids. Between the trimmed V and J ends, which lost 2 bases and 8 bases, there was a span of 6 bases. Germline CDR1 MDHEN, CDR2 SYDVKM. The CDR3 sequence is CASSLLSEKLFF. For the CDR3, the DNA is TGTGCCAGCAGTTTACTGTCGGAAAAACTGTTTTTT.

This clonotype was picked up a small number of times. The rearrangement joins TRBV18 to TRBJ2-1; TRBD2 matches 12 bases. Germline values: CDR1 KGHSH, CDR2 LQKENI. The CDR3 covers 16 residues. V gave up 6 bases and J gave up 6 bases; unmatched junction bases: 9. This CDR3 is CASSTTSGGSTNEQFF. For the CDR3, the DNA is TGTGCCAGCTCGACGACTAGCGGGGGCTCTACCAATGAGCAGTTCTTC. The variable domain in full, completed from reference TRBV18 and TRBJ2-1, reads NAGVMQNPRHLVRRRGQEARLRCSPMKGHSHVYWYRQLPEEGLKFMVYLQKENIIDESGMPKERFSAEFPKEGPSILRIQQVVRGDSAAYFCASSTTSGGSTNEQFFGPGTRLTVL.

A remark on this clonotype: The DNA is omitted, as the CDR3 cannot be located on it reliably, and the CDR3 follows TCRdb's listing. The V gene is TRBV5-5, the J gene TRBJ2-7; no DNA check was done on the table's D call, TRBD1. Per germline, CDR1 SGHKS and CDR2 YYEKEE (reference sequence). Ends included, the CDR3 has 14 residues. CDR3 region: CASSFGRGTYEQCF.

This clonotype was detected a few times. V is TRBV2 and J is TRBJ1-6; D unresolved. Germline V gene sequence: CDR1 SNHLY, CDR2 FYNNEI. This CDR3 comprises 12 residues. Trimming took off 4 bases at V and 18 bases at J, with 16 bases between the two ends. The CDR3 is CASSVGSEGSHF. The CDR3 nucleotides read TGTGCCAGCAGTGTCGGATCGGAAGGCTCCCACTTT.

About this clonotype itself: A much larger clone sits a single nucleotide away, making a read error possible. This chain joins TRBV5-1 and TRBJ1-3; possibly TRBD1 for D (6 bases). From germline, CDR1 is SGHRS and CDR2 YFSETQ. The CDR3 totals 15 residues. The CDR3: CVSSLVGQSGNTIYF. In DNA, the CDR3 is TGCGTCAGCAGCTTGGTCGGACAGTCCGGAAACACCATATATTTT.

The chain combines TRBV28 with TRBJ1-5, with D possibly TRBD1 on 6 matching bases. Between the trimmed V and J ends, which lost 5 bases and 6 bases, there was a span of 20 bases. From germline, CDR1 is MDHEN and CDR2 SYDVKM. The CDR3 covers 16 residues. The CDR3 is CASSLPRGLRSQPQHF. The CDR3 region has the DNA TGTGCCAGCAGTCTCCCTCGGGGGCTCAGAAGTCAGCCCCAGCATTTT.

The chain carries TRBV12-3 or TRBV12-4 and TRBJ1-5; 9 nucleotides line up with TRBD1. V was clipped by 4 bases and J by 5 bases; unmatched bases: 3. The CDR3 loop spans 14 amino acids. The CDR3 spells CASSYTGGDQPQHF. The DNA of the CDR3 is TGTGCCAGCAGTTATACAGGGGGCGATCAGCCCCAGCATTTT.

The chain links TRBV24-1 to TRBJ2-1, with TRBD1 identical over 8 bases. Germline trimming cut 3 bases from V and 5 bases from J; bases unmatched to any gene: 5. This CDR3 spans 15 amino acids. Looked up from germline, CDR1 is KGHDR and CDR2 is SFDVKD. CDR3 in amino acids: CATSDLTDRDNEQFF. In DNA, the CDR3 is TGTGCCACCAGTGATCTCACGGACAGGGACAATGAGCAGTTCTTC.

The V call is TRBV20-1, the J call TRBJ1-2; possible D gene TRBD1, 6 bases. Per the germline V gene, CDR1 is DFQATT and CDR2 is SNEGSKA (reference sequence). Trimming removed 6 bases from V and 4 bases from J, with 24 bases in between. The CDR3 loop spans 16 amino acids. The CDR3 reads CSAFHAGEQGVYGYTF. CDR3 bases: TGCAGTGCCTTCCATGCAGGGGAACAAGGAGTCTATGGCTACACCTTC.

This clonotype occurred many times. The V and J genes are TRBV7-2 and TRBJ2-7, with 7 bases fitting TRBD2. The CDR3 loop spans 15 amino acids. V gave up 5 bases and J gave up 6 bases; unmatched junction bases: 13. CDR1 and CDR2 (germline): SGHTA, FQGNSA. This CDR3 reads CASSPSGRASGEQYF. CDR3 coding DNA: TGTGCCAGCAGCCCATCGGGGAGGGCTTCCGGCGAGCAGTACTTC.